A single TCR beta chain is shown here with its context. The antigen remains unidentified. Naive CD8 cells were CD45RO-negative, positively selected for CCR7, excluding terminally differentiated effector memory CD45RA+ cells. Healthy adults negative for HIV, lacking recent acute infections or vaccinations, served as donors. The data are from a study of shared clonotypes between healthy human individuals. Across the whole study: For every donor, three CD4 naive, three CD4 memory, two CD8 naive and one CD8 memory plates were used. Regarding the study as a whole: A reduction in generation probabilities was seen for non-shared clonotypes relative to those shared by all four donors. In general, naive subsets displayed greater estimated richness than memory subsets did.

J gave up 5 bases and V 4 bases, and 11 bases lay outside the gene matches. The CDR3 consists of 16 residues. The V gene's germline CDR1 is SEHNR and CDR2 FQNEAQ (reference sequence). Produced via immunoSEQ multiplex PCR; TCRdb's table is partial and in-frame only. The data show roughly 810,000 clones, with 90% to 98% seen just once and under 0.3% held by the top ten. V is TRBV7-9 and J is TRBJ2-5, with TRBD1 matching 9 bases. Sequencing was carried out using naive CD8+ T cells sorted from blood. This TCR derives from a young man in good health. The CDR3 loop reads CASSSHATGGFETQYF. CDR3 DNA: TGTGCCAGCAGCTCCCATGCCACAGGGGGCTTTGAGACCCAGTACTTC.